The 19 T cell receptor beta chains below all came from one sample that was sequenced in a study of blood T cell repertoires in COVID-19. The table came from immunoSEQ multiplex PCR; TCRdb's copy has only in-frame clones and leaves some out. Of fewer than 200,000 clones in the sample, about 76% were seen once. Sequences were obtained from peripheral blood. The receptors here all came from a woman aged 45-60 years with active or convalescent COVID-19.

CDR3 region: CASSSWGGRIQETQYF. CDR3 nucleotides: TGTGCCAGCAGCTCATGGGGCGGGAGGATCCAAGAGACCCAGTACTTC. This chain connects TRBV7-2 to TRBJ2-5; 8 nucleotides match TRBD2. V shed 4 bases and J 1 base; nucleotides not matched to a gene: 8. The germline V gene has CDR1 SGHTA and CDR2 FQGNSA. The CDR3 covers 16 residues. Supplemented by reference TRBV7-2 and TRBJ2-5, the full variable domain reads GAGVSQSPSNKVTEKGKDVELRCDPISGHTALYWYRQSLGQGLEFLIYFQGNSAPDKSGLPSDRFSAERTGGSVSTLTIQRTQQEDSAVYLCASSSWGGRIQETQYFGPGTRLLVL.

This clone was seen only a few times. The gene calls are TRBV7-8 and TRBJ1-3; TRBD1 might be the D (5 bases). The germline V gene has CDR1 SGHVS and CDR2 FQNEAQ. The CDR3 runs 16 residues. The V end was cut by 1 base, the J end by 2 bases, with 12 bases between. Here the CDR3 reads CASSLGGGEAGNTIYF. CDR3 nucleotide sequence: TGTGCCAGCAGCTTAGGGGGGGGTGAAGCTGGAAACACCATATATTTT.

This clone appeared once. The chain employs TRBV7-2 and TRBJ2-1, with 11 bases that match TRBD2. The CDR3 spans 17 residues. CDR1 and CDR2 (germline): SGHTA, FQGNSA. Losses at the gene ends were 5 bases for V and 4 bases for J; bases not matched to a gene: 10. The CDR3 DNA sequence: TGTGCCAGCAGCCCCGCCGGGACTAGCGGTGGATACAATGAGCAGTTCTTC. Amino acid sequence: CASSPAGTSGGYNEQFF.

V usage is TRBV18 and J usage is TRBJ1-2, with D possibly matching TRBD1 (5 bases). Per the germline V gene, CDR1 is KGHSH and CDR2 is LQKENI. CDR3 size: 14 residues. V was shortened by 3 bases and J by 2 bases, with 10 bases between the two germline ends. The CDR3, as DNA: TGTGCCAGCTCACCGGCACAGGTAAACTATGGCTACACCTTC. This sequence encodes CASSPAQVNYGYTF.

This clone was observed at least ten times. The J gene is TRBJ2-1, the V gene TRBV29-1; 14 positions match TRBD2. The germline gives CDR1 SQVTM, CDR2 ANQGSEA. The V and J ends lost 1 base and 0 bases, in that order; junction bases with no gene match: 2. The CDR3 is 17 amino acids. Here the CDR3 DNA reads TGCAGCGTTGAAGGACTAGCGGGAGGGAGCTCCTACAATGAGCAGTTCTTC. Translation: CSVEGLAGGSSYNEQFF.

In nucleotides, the CDR3 is TGTGCCAGCAGTCCGTGGACAGCCACCGGAAACACCATATATTTT. Its protein is CASSPWTATGNTIYF. The chain links TRBV28 to TRBJ1-3; D perhaps matches TRBD1 (6 bases). Trimming left V 5 bases short and J 4 bases short, with 15 bases between. The germline CDR1 and CDR2 sequences are MDHEN and SYDVKM. The CDR3 contains 15 residues.

The rearrangement joins TRBV9 to TRBJ2-5, with 8 bases identical to TRBD1. The CDR3 contains 17 residues. The germline V gene encodes CDR1 SGDLS and CDR2 YYNGEE. V gave up 5 bases and J gave up 5 bases; unmatched junction bases: 17. CDR3 region: CASSSAPGGAGLETQYF. The CDR3 DNA reads as TGTGCCAGCAGTTCCGCTCCAGGGGGCGCGGGTTTGGAGACCCAGTACTTC.

This clone was counted once. This CDR3 is also generated by other DNA sequences in the sample. The rearrangement uses TRBV6-5 and TRBJ1-4, with a weak D call TRBD1 (6 bases). The CDR3 is 14 residues long. V was clipped by 3 bases and J by 5 bases, with 10 bases between them. Germline CDR1 reads MNHEY; CDR2 reads SVGAGI. Here the CDR3 reads CASSYGGANEKLFF. DNA for the CDR3: TGTGCCAGCAGTTATGGGGGGGCCAATGAAAAACTGTTTTTT.

This clone was found once. The chain carries TRBV5-1 and TRBJ2-1; 8 nucleotides match TRBD2. CDR1 and CDR2 from the germline V gene are SGHRS and YFSETQ. V lost 3 bases to trimming and J lost 7 bases; unmatched junction nucleotides: 9. This CDR3 region has 15 residues. The CDR3 nucleotides read TGCGCCAGCAGCTATCGGACTAGCTGGGGTAATGAGCAGTTCTTC. This sequence encodes CASSYRTSWGNEQFF.

The chain recombines TRBV27 with TRBJ2-1; 8 nucleotides line up with TRBD2. The CDR3 length is 13 residues. V gave up 3 bases and J gave up 9 bases; unmatched junction bases: 4. CDR1 MNHEY and CDR2 SMNVEV come from the germline V gene (reference sequence). The CDR3: CASSFGGGSEQFF. As DNA, the CDR3 is TGTGCCAGCAGTTTCGGGGGGGGCAGTGAGCAGTTCTTC.

V usage is TRBV7-2 and J usage is TRBJ1-6, with TRBD1 matching 12 bases. CDR1 is SGHTA, CDR2 FQGNSA, per germline. Germline trimming cut 4 bases from V and 11 bases from J; bases unmatched to any gene: 6. The CDR3 extends over 15 amino acids. CDR3 residues: CASSSGDRGRTPLHF. DNA for the CDR3: TGTGCCAGCAGCTCGGGGGACAGGGGGCGTACACCCCTCCACTTT.

V is TRBV5-4 and J is TRBJ2-1; TRBD2 aligns across 13 bases. Germline V lookup: CDR1 SGHNT, CDR2 YYREEE (reference sequence). CDR3 length equals 16 residues. With V trimmed by 0 bases and J by 4 bases, 1 base remained unmatched. The CDR3 DNA is TGTGCCAGCAGCTTGGGACTAGCGGGGGGTTACAATGAGCAGTTCTTC. It codes for CASSLGLAGGYNEQFF.

This clone was observed a handful of times. The gene calls are TRBV19 and TRBJ2-1; 10 nucleotides align to TRBD2. Germline V gives CDR1 LNHDA, CDR2 SQIVND (reference sequence). The V and J ends lost 8 bases and 3 bases, in that order; junction bases with no gene match: 7. This CDR3 region has 15 residues. Here the CDR3 reads CASGAIAGGYNEQFF. The CDR3, as DNA: TGTGCCAGTGGGGCTATAGCGGGGGGCTACAATGAGCAGTTCTTC.

CDR3 protein: CSADRGTGELFF. The CDR3 coding sequence is TGCAGCGCGGACAGGGGCACCGGGGAGCTGTTTTTT. The gene calls are TRBV29-1 and TRBJ2-2; 9 nucleotides align to TRBD1. The CDR3 consists of 12 residues. Germline V CDR1 and CDR2: SQVTM, ANQGSEA. Trimming cost V 7 bases and J 4 bases; bases outside gene matches: 1.

This chain joins TRBV27 and TRBJ2-7; tentative D call: TRBD1 (5 bases). V was clipped by 2 bases and J by 5 bases, with 10 bases between them. Germline lookup yields CDR1 MNHEY and CDR2 SMNVEV (reference sequence). The CDR3 has 13 amino acids. CDR3 DNA: TGTGCCAGCAGTTTAGAGGCAGGGAACGAGCAGTACTTC. This translates into CASSLEAGNEQYF.

This chain uses TRBV7-2 with TRBJ1-1; D is perhaps TRBD1 (6 bases). The CDR3 consists of 14 residues. V lost 6 bases to trimming and J lost 4 bases, with 15 bases between them. Germline V gene data show CDR1 as SGHTA and CDR2 as FQGNSA. This CDR3 is CASSIKGGLTEAFF. In DNA, the CDR3 is TGTGCCAGCAGTATTAAGGGGGGGCTCACTGAAGCTTTCTTT.

The V gene is TRBV29-1, the J gene TRBJ2-7; 11 bases are a match to TRBD2. Germline assignment: CDR1 SQVTM and CDR2 ANQGSEA. V dropped 3 bases and J dropped 7; count of bases not matched to a gene: 8. The CDR3 extends over 14 amino acids. The CDR3 sequence is CSVDVAGGPGEQYF. The CDR3 DNA is TGCAGCGTTGATGTAGCGGGAGGGCCCGGGGAGCAGTACTTC.

The rearrangement links TRBV5-3 to TRBJ2-7; TRBD2 matches at 14 bases. TRBV5-3 is known as an ORF, though its function is uncertain. Trimming took 4 bases from V and 8 from J; bases not matched to a gene: 11. The CDR3 has 16 amino acids. The CDR3 coding sequence is TGTGCCAGAAGCCCGGGACTAGCGGGAGAAGAAACGAAGCAGTACTTC. Protein product: CARSPGLAGEETKQYF.

The chain is built from TRBV18 and TRBJ2-1, with TRBD2 matching 10 bases. The J segment lost 7 bases and the V segment lost 4 bases, leaving 10 bases of the junction unmatched. Germline values: CDR1 KGHSH, CDR2 LQKENI. The length of the CDR3 is 16 residues. The CDR3 DNA reads TGTGCCAGCTCACGATTAGCGGGGGGCACGGGGAATGAGCAGTTCTTC. Encoded protein: CASSRLAGGTGNEQFF.